The clone carrying this TCR beta chain was counted a few times. Its matching antigen is unknown. Per germline, CDR1 LNHDA and CDR2 SQIVND (reference sequence). This CDR3 has 16 amino acids. The trim removed 6 bases at V and 6 bases at J, leaving 14 bases unmatched. The record originates from a study of T cell responses to AZD1222 COVID-19 vaccine. Findings and caveats of the study: Increases in Spike-specific TCR breadth and depth were seen after two AZD1222 doses.

Using immunoSEQ multiplex PCR, the repertoire was profiled, and TCRdb retains in-frame clones only, with some absent. The sample holds about 170,000 clones, about nine tenths seen once. This receptor was identified in an adult in good health. This specimen consisted of peripheral blood, obtained on day 0 of AZD1222 vaccination. This sequence joins TRBV19 and TRBJ2-7, with 10 positions matching TRBD1. The CDR3 is CASSILSGTGVSEQYF. The CDR3 DNA sequence: TGTGCCAGTAGCATCCTTTCCGGGACAGGGGTCTCCGAGCAGTACTTC.